This T cell receptor beta chain was captured in a study of blood T cell repertoires in COVID-19. V was trimmed by 4 bases and J by 0 bases, leaving 10 bases between them. Germline CDR1 reads SGDLS; CDR2 reads YYNGEE. The CDR3 length is 14 residues. The repertoire was sequenced with immunoSEQ multiplex PCR; TCRdb's copy has only in-frame clones and lacks some. The sample contains about 320,000 clones, 80% to 90% of which appear only once. Sequenced sample: PBMCs or T cells enriched from blood (not recorded which). The V gene is TRBV9, the J gene TRBJ1-2; D ambiguous. This TCR was recovered from a woman aged 18 to 35 who had recovered from COVID-19. CDR3 nucleotide sequence: TGTGCCAGCAGCCCCGGGGAGCCTAACTATGGCTACACCTTC. As protein: CASSPGEPNYGYTF. The full variable domain, in which reference TRBV9 and TRBJ1-2 provide the parts outside the CDR3, is DSGVTQTPKHLITATGQRVTLRCSPRSGDLSVYWYQQSLDQGLQFLIQYYNGEERAKGNILERFSAQQFPDLHSELNLSSLELGDSALYFCASSPGEPNYGYTFGSGTRLTVV.